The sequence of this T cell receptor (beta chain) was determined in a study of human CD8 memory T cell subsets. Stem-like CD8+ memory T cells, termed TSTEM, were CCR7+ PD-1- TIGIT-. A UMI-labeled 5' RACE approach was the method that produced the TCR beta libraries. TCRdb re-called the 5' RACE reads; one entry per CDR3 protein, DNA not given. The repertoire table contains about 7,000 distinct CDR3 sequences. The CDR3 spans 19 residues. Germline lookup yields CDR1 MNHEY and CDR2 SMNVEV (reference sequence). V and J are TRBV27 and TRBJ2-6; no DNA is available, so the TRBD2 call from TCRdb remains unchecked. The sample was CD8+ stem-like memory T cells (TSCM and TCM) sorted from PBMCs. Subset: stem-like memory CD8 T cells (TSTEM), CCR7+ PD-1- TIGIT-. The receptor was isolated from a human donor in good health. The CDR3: CASSLSTSGSIPGANVLTF.